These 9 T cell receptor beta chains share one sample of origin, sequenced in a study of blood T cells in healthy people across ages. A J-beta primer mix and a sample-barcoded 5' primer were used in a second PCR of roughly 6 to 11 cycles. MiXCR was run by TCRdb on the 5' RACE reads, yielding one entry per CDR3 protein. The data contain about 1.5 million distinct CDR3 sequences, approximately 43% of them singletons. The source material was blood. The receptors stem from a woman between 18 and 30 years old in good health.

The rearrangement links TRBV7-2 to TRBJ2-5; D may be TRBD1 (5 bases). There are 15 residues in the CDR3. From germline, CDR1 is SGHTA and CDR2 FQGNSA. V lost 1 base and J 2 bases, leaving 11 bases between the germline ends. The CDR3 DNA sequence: TGTGCCAGCAGCTTAGTAGCAGGGCGGCAAGAGACCCAGTACTTC. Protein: CASSLVAGRQETQYF. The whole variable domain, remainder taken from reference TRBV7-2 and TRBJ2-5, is GAGVSQSPSNKVTEKGKDVELRCDPISGHTALYWYRQSLGQGLEFLIYFQGNSAPDKSGLPSDRFSAERTGGSVSTLTIQRTQQEDSAVYLCASSLVAGRQETQYFGPGTRLLVL.

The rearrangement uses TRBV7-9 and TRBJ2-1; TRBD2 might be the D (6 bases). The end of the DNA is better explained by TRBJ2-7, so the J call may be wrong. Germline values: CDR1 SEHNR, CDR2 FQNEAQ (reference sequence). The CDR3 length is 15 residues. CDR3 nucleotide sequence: TGTGCCTCCCGGGGACTGGAAAGCTCCTACAATGAGCAGTACTTC. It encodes CASRGLESSYNEQYF.

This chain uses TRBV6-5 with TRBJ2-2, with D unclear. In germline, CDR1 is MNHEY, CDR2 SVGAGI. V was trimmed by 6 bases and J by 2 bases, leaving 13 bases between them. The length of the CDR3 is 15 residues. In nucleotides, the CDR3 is TGTGCCAGCAGGAGAGACGGAACCAACACCGGGGAGCTGTTTTTT. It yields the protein CASRRDGTNTGELFF.

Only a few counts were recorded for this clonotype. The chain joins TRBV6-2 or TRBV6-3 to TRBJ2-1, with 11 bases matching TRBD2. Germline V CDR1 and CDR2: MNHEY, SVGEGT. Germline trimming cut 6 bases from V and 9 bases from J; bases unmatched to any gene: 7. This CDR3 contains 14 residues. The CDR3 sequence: CASSSSGRQGEQFF. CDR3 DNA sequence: TGTGCCAGCAGCTCTAGCGGGAGGCAAGGTGAGCAGTTCTTC.

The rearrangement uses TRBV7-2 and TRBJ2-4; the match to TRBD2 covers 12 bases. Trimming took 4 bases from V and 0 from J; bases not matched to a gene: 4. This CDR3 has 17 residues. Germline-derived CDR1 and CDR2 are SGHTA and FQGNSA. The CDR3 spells CASSWTSGALAKNIQYF. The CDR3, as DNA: TGTGCCAGCAGCTGGACTAGCGGGGCACTAGCCAAAAACATTCAGTACTTC.

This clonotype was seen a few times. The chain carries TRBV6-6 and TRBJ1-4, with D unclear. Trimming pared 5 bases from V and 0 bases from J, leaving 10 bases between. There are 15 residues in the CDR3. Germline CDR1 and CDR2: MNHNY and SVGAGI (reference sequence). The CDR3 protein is CASSPNEATNEKLFF. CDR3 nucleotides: TGTGCCAGCAGTCCTAATGAGGCAACTAATGAAAAACTGTTTTTT.

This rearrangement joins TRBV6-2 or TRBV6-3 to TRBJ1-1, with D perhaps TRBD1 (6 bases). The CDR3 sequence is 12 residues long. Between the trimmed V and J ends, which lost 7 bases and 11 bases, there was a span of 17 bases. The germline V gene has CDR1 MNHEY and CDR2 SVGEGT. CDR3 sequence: CASTTGTPGAFF. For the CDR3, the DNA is TGTGCCAGCACTACAGGGACCCCGGGGGCTTTCTTT.

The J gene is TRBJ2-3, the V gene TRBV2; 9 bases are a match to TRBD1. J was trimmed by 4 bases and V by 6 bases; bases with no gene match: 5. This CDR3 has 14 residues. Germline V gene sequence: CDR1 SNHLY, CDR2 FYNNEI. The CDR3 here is CASRGQGISDTQYF. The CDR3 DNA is TGTGCCAGCAGGGGACAGGGAATTTCAGATACGCAGTATTTT.

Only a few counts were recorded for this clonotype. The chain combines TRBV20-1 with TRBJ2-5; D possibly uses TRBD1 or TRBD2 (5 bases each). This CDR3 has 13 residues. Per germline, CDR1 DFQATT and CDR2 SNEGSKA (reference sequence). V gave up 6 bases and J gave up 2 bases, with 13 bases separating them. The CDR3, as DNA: TGCAGTGCCCCCGGGACGCTTCAAGAGACCCAGTACTTC. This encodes CSAPGTLQETQYF.